The 26 T cell receptor beta chains below all came from one sample that was sequenced in a study of beta chain features in type 1 diabetes. Study-level points and caveats: All four CD4+ subsets from Type 1 diabetes patients carried moderately but significantly shorter TCRB CDR3s.

As every portion of the isolated RNA was reverse transcribed, the sequencing read expressed TCRB transcripts. Data came from immunoSEQ multiplex PCR; TCRdb stores just in-frame clones and leaves some out. The repertoire has 300,000 to 350,000 clones, roughly 13% of them found once; the top ten carry roughly 0.015%. Antigen specificity for these receptors is unknown. Sequencing input: naive CD4+ T cells from blood. These receptors came from a woman between 18 and 29 years old with type 1 diabetes.

The genes are TRBV5-1 and TRBJ1-4, with D unclear. Per the germline V gene, CDR1 is SGHRS and CDR2 is YFSETQ. V lost 4 bases, J lost 0 bases, and 10 bases lay in between. This CDR3 comprises 15 residues. DNA of the CDR3: TGCGCCAGCAGCACCCCAGGATCAACTAATGAAAAACTGTTTTTT. This codes for CASSTPGSTNEKLFF.

The chain carries TRBV5-1 and TRBJ1-3; no clear D gene. Germline values: CDR1 SGHRS, CDR2 YFSETQ. The CDR3 loop spans 15 amino acids. V was pared by 4 bases and J by 0 bases, with 11 bases between. CDR3 nucleotides: TGCGCCAGCAGCCTGGACGGTCACTCTGGAAACACCATATATTTT. Its translation is CASSLDGHSGNTIYF.

A few counts support this clone. The chain couples TRBV9 to TRBJ2-1, with 9 positions matching TRBD2. The germline V gene has CDR1 SGDLS and CDR2 YYNGEE. This CDR3 spans 15 amino acids. The V gene end was trimmed by 4 bases and the J gene end by 0 bases; junction bases not matched to a gene: 2. The CDR3 reads CASSPTSGSYNEQFF. CDR3 DNA: TGTGCCAGCAGCCCGACTAGCGGCTCCTACAATGAGCAGTTCTTC.

Comments on this clone: Within the sample, other DNA sequences also encode this same CDR3. DNA for the CDR3: TGCGCCAGCAGCCCGGGACAGGGCTACAATGAGCAGTTCTTC. This sequence encodes CASSPGQGYNEQFF. The rearrangement joins TRBV5-1 to TRBJ2-1, with TRBD1 identical over 9 bases. CDR1 is SGHRS, CDR2 YFSETQ, per germline. The junction had 2 bases not matched to a gene; V was cut back by 4 bases and J by 3 bases. The CDR3 is 14 residues long.

The chain combines TRBV7-2 with TRBJ1-2; D ambiguous. The CDR3 contains 14 residues. V was clipped by 5 bases and J by 6 bases, with 16 bases between them. CDR1 and CDR2 (germline): SGHTA, FQGNSA. The CDR3 sequence: CASSPTREADGYTF. Here the CDR3 DNA reads TGTGCCAGCAGCCCAACAAGGGAGGCGGATGGCTACACCTTC.

This rearrangement joins TRBV6-5 to TRBJ2-1, with D maybe TRBD2 (6 bases). Germline V CDR1 and CDR2: MNHEY, SVGAGI. There are 14 residues in the CDR3. Trimming took 4 bases from V and 5 from J, leaving 12 bases between them. CDR3 sequence: CASSSRTTHNEQFF. The CDR3 DNA sequence: TGTGCCAGCAGTTCACGGACTACTCACAATGAGCAGTTCTTC.

The chain combines TRBV28 with TRBJ2-7, with D possibly TRBD1 on 6 matching bases. Germline V gives CDR1 MDHEN, CDR2 SYDVKM. V was pared by 5 bases and J by 6 bases, with 17 bases between. The CDR3 has 14 amino acids. The CDR3, as DNA: TGTGCCAGCAGTCTCCACGGGCAGGGGATCGAGCAGTACTTC. The encoded protein is CASSLHGQGIEQYF.

This clone showed up just a few times. V and J are TRBV7-9 and TRBJ2-5; D gene uncertain. Germline loops: CDR1 SEHNR, CDR2 FQNEAQ (reference sequence). CDR3 length equals 13 residues. V lost 0 bases and J 3 bases, leaving 5 bases between the germline ends. The DNA for the CDR3 is TGTGCCAGCAGCTTAGCACAAGAAGAGACCCAGTACTTC. Its protein is CASSLAQEETQYF. Using reference TRBV7-9 and TRBJ2-5 for the parts outside the CDR3, the full variable domain is DTGVSQNPRHKITKRGQNVTFRCDPISEHNRLYWYRQTLGQGPEFLTYFQNEAQLEKSRLLSDRFSAERPKGSFSTLEIQRTEQGDSAMYLCASSLAQEETQYFGPGTRLLVL.

This clone was counted a few times. The chain has TRBV6-5 and TRBJ1-2; no clear D gene. Germline V gives CDR1 MNHEY, CDR2 SVGAGI. This CDR3 has 15 amino acids. Trimming took off 3 bases at V and 3 bases at J, with 14 bases between the two ends. CDR3 protein: CASSYGLPADYGYTF. DNA for the CDR3: TGTGCCAGCAGTTATGGACTCCCGGCAGACTATGGCTACACCTTC.

The V call is TRBV14, the J call TRBJ1-1; D uncertain. The germline gives CDR1 SGHDN, CDR2 FVKESK. Deletions cut 2 bases from V and 5 bases from J, with 9 bases between. CDR3 length: 13 residues. As DNA, the CDR3 is TGTGCCAGCAGCCAACTCGAGGAAACTGAAGCTTTCTTT. Amino acids: CASSQLEETEAFF.

This clone was recorded a few times. The genes are TRBV9 and TRBJ1-5; maybe TRBD1 (5 bases). Trimming cost V 4 bases and J 3 bases, with 17 bases left between them. CDR1 is SGDLS and CDR2 is YYNGEE in the germline V gene. The CDR3 consists of 16 residues. CDR3 region: CASSPGGGKANQPQHF. The CDR3 bases are TGTGCCAGCAGCCCCGGGGGGGGGAAGGCCAATCAGCCCCAGCATTTT.

This clone has just a few counts. The chain employs TRBV25-1 and TRBJ2-5; 13 bases line up with TRBD2. Germline CDR1 MGHDK, CDR2 SYGVNS. CDR3 length: 15 residues. V gave up 4 bases and J gave up 5 bases; unmatched junction bases: 4. The CDR3 DNA reads as TGTGCCAGCAGTGCCCAGACTAGCGGGAGGGAGACCCAGTACTTC. Translation: CASSAQTSGRETQYF.

The gene calls are TRBV2 and TRBJ2-5; 10 nucleotides align to TRBD2. Looked up from germline, CDR1 is SNHLY and CDR2 is FYNNEI. With V trimmed by 3 bases and J by 0 bases, 7 bases remained unmatched. The CDR3 contains 17 residues. The CDR3 DNA sequence: TGTGCCAGCAGTGAGTCCGGACTAGCGGTACACCAAGAGACCCAGTACTTC. This translates into CASSESGLAVHQETQYF.

This chain links TRBV14 with TRBJ2-1; TRBD2 aligns across 9 bases. V lost 6 bases to trimming and J lost 8 bases; unmatched junction nucleotides: 11. This CDR3 is built from 15 residues. Germline loops: CDR1 SGHDN, CDR2 FVKESK. CDR3 bases: TGTGCCAGCAGGAAAAGGGCTAGCGGGATGGATGAGCAGTTCTTC. Its protein is CASRKRASGMDEQFF.

This clone was detected only a few times. The V call is TRBV18, the J call TRBJ2-1; 12 bases are a match to TRBD2. Germline V CDR1 and CDR2: KGHSH, LQKENI. Unmatched junction bases numbered 8, after V lost 3 bases and J lost 8 bases. CDR3 length equals 16 residues. The DNA for the CDR3 is TGTGCCAGCTCACCTCTCCTGACTAGCGGGAGTTATGAGCAGTTCTTC. It encodes CASSPLLTSGSYEQFF.

The gene calls are TRBV7-9 and TRBJ2-5; 9 bases fit TRBD2. J lost 5 bases, V lost 1 base, and 8 bases had no gene match. Germline loops: CDR1 SEHNR, CDR2 FQNEAQ (reference sequence). This CDR3 contains 16 residues. Here the CDR3 reads CASSLDVAGVRETQYF. CDR3 nucleotide sequence: TGTGCCAGCAGCTTAGATGTAGCGGGAGTCCGGGAGACCCAGTACTTC.

This clone appeared a few times. The chain carries TRBV21-1 and TRBJ2-3; the table's D call TRBD2 went unverified against the DNA. TRBV21-1 is a recognized pseudogene. CDR3 length: 16 amino acids. DNA for the CDR3: TGTGCCAGCAGCAAAGCGCAGCGTCCTAGCACAGATACGCAGTATTTT. Translated: CASSKAQRPSTDTQYF.

The rearrangement links TRBV25-1 to TRBJ1-2; the match to TRBD1 covers 7 bases. V gave up 2 bases and J gave up 7 bases; unmatched junction bases: 13. The CDR3 is made up of 16 amino acids. The V gene's germline CDR1 is MGHDK and CDR2 SYGVNS. CDR3 in amino acids: CASSEASTGFDGGYTF. CDR3 nucleotides: TGTGCCAGCAGTGAAGCTTCGACAGGGTTCGACGGTGGCTACACCTTC.

V usage is TRBV4-3 and J usage is TRBJ2-3; weak D call: TRBD2 (7 bases). Trimming cost V 4 bases and J 2 bases, with 10 bases left between them. Per germline, CDR1 LGHNA and CDR2 YSLEER. This CDR3 has 14 residues. The CDR3 DNA follows: TGCGCCAGCAGCCGCGGGGGCGCCACAGATACGCAGTATTTT. Translated, it gives CASSRGGATDTQYF.

The chain carries TRBV28 and TRBJ2-1; weak D call: TRBD2 (5 bases). This CDR3 spans 15 amino acids. Germline assignment: CDR1 MDHEN and CDR2 SYDVKM. The germline V and J ends were trimmed by 1 base and 0 bases, with 7 bases remaining between them. CDR3 residues: CASSLSGSSYNEQFF. Written as DNA, the CDR3 is TGTGCCAGCAGTTTATCGGGGAGCTCCTACAATGAGCAGTTCTTC.

The rearrangement links TRBV5-1 to TRBJ2-1; a weak D match, TRBD2 (6 bases). Germline CDR1 reads SGHRS; CDR2 reads YFSETQ. With 4 bases removed from V and 8 bases from J, the gap between germline ends came to 16 bases. The CDR3 sequence is 14 residues long. CDR3 in amino acids: CASSPGRGNDEQFF. The DNA of the CDR3 is TGCGCCAGCAGCCCCGGGAGAGGGAACGATGAGCAGTTCTTC.

This sequence joins TRBV6-5 and TRBJ2-7; D gene uncertain. CDR1 and CDR2 (germline): MNHEY, SVGAGI. Trimming removed 2 bases at V and 5 bases at J, with 10 bases between. The CDR3 contains 13 residues. The CDR3 spells CASSYRLGDEQYV. The DNA of the CDR3 is TGTGCCAGCAGTTACCGGTTAGGAGACGAGCAGTACGTC.

In this sample, this clone turned up a few times. The chain has TRBV7-8 and TRBJ2-1, with a possible D match to TRBD2 (5 bases). V was shortened by 5 bases and J by 7 bases, with 15 bases between the two germline ends. The germline gives CDR1 SGHVS, CDR2 FQNEAQ. The CDR3 is 14 residues long. DNA of the CDR3: TGTGCCAGCAGCCCGACGGAGGCCAGGAATGAGCAGTTCTTC. Residues: CASSPTEARNEQFF.

This clone was detected a few times. V gene TRBV7-6 combines with J gene TRBJ2-3; the D gene is possibly TRBD2 (6 bases). The CDR3 has 16 residues. Germline V gives CDR1 SGHVS, CDR2 FNYEAQ. V lost 3 bases and J lost 2, with 15 bases in between. CDR3 coding DNA: TGTGCCAGCAGCTTCCCTTCGGCGGGGTTCACAGATACGCAGTATTTT. It encodes CASSFPSAGFTDTQYF.

The table lists this clone with a few counts. This chain joins TRBV19 and TRBJ1-1; 7 bases match TRBD1. Trimming removed 4 bases from V and 4 bases from J; junction bases left unmatched: 3. Germline V gene lookup returns CDR1 LNHDA and CDR2 SQIVND (reference sequence). This CDR3 is built from 13 residues. CDR3 sequence: CASSTRGTTEAFF. CDR3 sequence (DNA): TGTGCCAGTAGTACCAGGGGGACCACTGAAGCTTTCTTT.

This chain uses TRBV5-6 with TRBJ1-2, with D possibly matching TRBD1 (5 bases). There are 15 residues in the CDR3. V was cut by 2 bases and J by 2 bases, with 13 bases left in between. Germline CDR1 and CDR2: SGHDT and YYEEEE. This CDR3 reads CASSLDSRGNYGYTF. The CDR3 DNA reads as TGTGCCAGCAGCTTAGACAGCCGGGGGAACTATGGCTACACCTTC.